Here is one T cell receptor beta chain with its context. Antigen specificity is unknown. PCR was performed using 60 Vbeta and 13 Jbeta primers. The table came from immunoSEQ multiplex PCR; TCRdb's copy has only in-frame clones and leaves some out. The repertoire holds 95,000 to 150,000 clones, with roughly 80% as singletons. The CDR3 runs to 15 residues. Trimming cost V 1 base and J 3 bases, with 9 bases left between them. Looked up from germline, CDR1 is SGHTA and CDR2 is FQGTGA. These data are taken from a study of cytomegalovirus exposure and HLA in healthy donors. Notes on the study in general: TRBV6-2, TRBV6-3 and other indistinguishable V segments were excluded.

The TCR sequence derives from a female donor in good health and CMV-seropositive. This chain uses TRBV7-3 with TRBJ2-2; no firm D call. The specimen was PBMCs. The CDR3: CASSLSSSHTGELFF. CDR3 DNA: TGTGCCAGCAGCTTAAGTAGTTCACACACCGGGGAGCTGTTTTTT.